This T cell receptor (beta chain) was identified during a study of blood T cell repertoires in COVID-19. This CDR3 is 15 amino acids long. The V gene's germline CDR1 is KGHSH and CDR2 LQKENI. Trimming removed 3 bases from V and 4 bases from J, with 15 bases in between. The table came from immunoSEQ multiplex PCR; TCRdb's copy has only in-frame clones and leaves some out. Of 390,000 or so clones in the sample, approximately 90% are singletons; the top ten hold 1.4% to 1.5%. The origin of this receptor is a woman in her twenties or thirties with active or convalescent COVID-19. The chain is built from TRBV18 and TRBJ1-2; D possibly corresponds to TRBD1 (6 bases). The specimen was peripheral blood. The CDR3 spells CASSPQGLNLYGYTF. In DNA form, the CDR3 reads TGTGCCAGCTCACCGCAGGGGTTAAATCTCTATGGCTACACCTTC. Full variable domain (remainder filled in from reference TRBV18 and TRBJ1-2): NAGVMQNPRHLVRRRGQEARLRCSPMKGHSHVYWYRQLPEEGLKFMVYLQKENIIDESGMPKERFSAEFPKEGPSILRIQQVVRGDSAAYFCASSPQGLNLYGYTFGSGTRLTVV.